The following is a T cell receptor beta chain sequence with its context. Its specificity is unknown. The data were taken from a study of blood T cells in healthy people across ages. Extractions gave at least 5.5 micrograms of total RNA per sample. This CDR3 comprises 15 residues. Trimming pared 5 bases from V and 4 bases from J, leaving 15 bases between. CDR1 is MDHEN, CDR2 SYDVKM, per germline. Study conclusions and caveats: The study found more naive CD4+ cells and higher diversity in long-lived than aged donors. TCR beta diversity tracked closely with naive T cell percentage.

A second PCR of 7 to 11 cycles used a sample-barcoded 5' primer and a J-beta primer mix. From each sample, at least 3 million paired-end reads containing CDR3 were obtained. TCRdb used MiXCR to reprocess the 5' RACE reads, holding one entry per CDR3 protein. The data hold 540,000 or so distinct CDR3 sequences, with around half observed a single time. The chain couples TRBV28 to TRBJ2-4; possibly TRBD2 for D (5 bases). The sample was blood. The receptor comes from a man aged 80 or over in good health. The CDR3 DNA reads as TGTGCCAGCAGTAACCGGGGAACCTTTAAAAACATTCAGTACTTC. Its translation is CASSNRGTFKNIQYF.